The subject of this entry is one TCR beta chain. The record originates from a study of T cells after yellow fever vaccination. TCRdb used MiXCR to reprocess the 5' RACE reads, holding one entry per CDR3 protein. Among 500,000 to 650,000 distinct CDR3 sequences, approximately 12% were seen once, and the ten largest hold about 14%. CDR1 SEHNR and CDR2 FQNEAQ come from the germline V gene (reference sequence). This CDR3 is built from 12 residues. With 3 bases removed from V and 6 bases from J, the gap between germline ends came to 6 bases. Specimen: PBMCs, collected on the day of the yellow fever booster vaccination. This chain uses TRBV7-9 with TRBJ2-1; D ambiguous. The sequence came from a man aged 25-45 years who received the YFV17D yellow fever vaccine. The CDR3 region has the DNA TGTGCCAGCAGCTTCAACGGCAATGAGCAGTTCTTC. This translates into CASSFNGNEQFF.